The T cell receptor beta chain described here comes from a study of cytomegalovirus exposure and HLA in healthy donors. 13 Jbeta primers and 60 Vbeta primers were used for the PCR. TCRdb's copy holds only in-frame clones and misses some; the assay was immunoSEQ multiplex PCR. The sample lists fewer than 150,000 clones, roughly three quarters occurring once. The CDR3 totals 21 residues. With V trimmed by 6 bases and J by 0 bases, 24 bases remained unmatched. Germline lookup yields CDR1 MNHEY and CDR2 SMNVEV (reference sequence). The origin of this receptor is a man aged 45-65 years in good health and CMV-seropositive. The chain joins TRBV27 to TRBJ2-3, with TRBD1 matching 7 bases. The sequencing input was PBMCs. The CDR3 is CASSGFIGPGQAGSSTDTQYF. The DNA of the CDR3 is TGTGCCAGCAGCGGTTTTATAGGCCCAGGACAGGCCGGTTCTAGCACAGATACGCAGTATTTT.